Reported below is one T cell receptor (beta chain). Healthy Caucasians from Russia aged roughly 6 to 95 served as donors. Total RNA, at least 6 micrograms per sample, was extracted from PBMCs. The data stem from a study of blood T cells in healthy people across ages. A second about 7 to 12 cycle PCR used barcoded and J-beta primers. TCRdb called the 5' RACE reads again in MiXCR, with one record for every CDR3 protein. This table holds roughly 2 million distinct CDR3 sequences, 49% found once. The V gene end was trimmed by 3 bases and the J gene end by 2 bases; junction bases not matched to a gene: 5. Germline CDR1 ENHRY, CDR2 SYGVKD. The CDR3 loop spans 16 amino acids.

The sequence came from a woman between 40 and 50 years old in good health. The specimen sequenced was blood. The chain carries TRBV10-3 and TRBJ2-3; 10 positions agree with TRBD1. In DNA form, the CDR3 reads TGTGCCATCAGTGATCCGGGACAGGGGCTCACAGATACGCAGTATTTT. This codes for CAISDPGQGLTDTQYF.